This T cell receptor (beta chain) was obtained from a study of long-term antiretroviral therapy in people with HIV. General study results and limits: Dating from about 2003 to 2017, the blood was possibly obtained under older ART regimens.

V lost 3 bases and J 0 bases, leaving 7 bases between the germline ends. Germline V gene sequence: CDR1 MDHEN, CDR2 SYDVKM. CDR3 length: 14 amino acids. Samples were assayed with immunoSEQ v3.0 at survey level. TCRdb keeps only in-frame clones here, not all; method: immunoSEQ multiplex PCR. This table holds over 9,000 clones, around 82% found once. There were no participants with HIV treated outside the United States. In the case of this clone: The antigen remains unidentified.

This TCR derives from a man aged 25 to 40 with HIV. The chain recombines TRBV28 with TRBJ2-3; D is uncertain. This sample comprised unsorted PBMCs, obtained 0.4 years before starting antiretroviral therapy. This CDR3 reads CASSFWGSTDTQYF. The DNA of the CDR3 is TGTGCCAGCAGTTTTTGGGGTAGCACAGATACGCAGTATTTT.